This T cell receptor beta chain came from a study of CD8 T cells in ankylosing spondylitis. Findings and limits, study-wide: Previous work reported some of these motif variants in the synovial fluid and blood of reactive arthritis. Disease-linked clones bore a CD8+ phenotype, appearing relatively rarely in peripheral blood. Seemingly characteristic of ankylosing spondylitis blood was a TCR beta motif consisting of fewer than 10 highly homologous variants.

Per germline, CDR1 MNHEY and CDR2 SMNVEV (reference sequence). The ends were cut back, 6 bases at V and 8 bases at J, with 11 bases in the middle. This CDR3 is 12 amino acids long. It was by quantitative 5'-RACE with molecular barcodes that TCR beta libraries were made. MiXCR, applied by TCRdb to the 5' RACE reads, yields one record per CDR3 protein. Among about 160,000 distinct CDR3 sequences listed, approximately 9% were seen once. This clonotype was detected many times. Its cognate antigen is unknown. The genes are TRBV27 and TRBJ1-5; the D gene is possibly TRBD1 (6 bases). The source is a female donor with ankylosing spondylitis or in good health (not recorded which). Sequencing input: blood, either unsorted or a sorted T cell fraction (not recorded which). The CDR3 DNA reads TGTGCCAGCAGGGGGGGCGGGGAGCCCCAGCATTTT. It is translated as CASRGGGEPQHF.